The 30 T cell receptor beta chains in this list originate from one sample, sequenced in a study of CD8+CD57+ T cells in acquired aplastic anemia. TCR beta VDJ and CDR3 were profiled, and genomic DNA was the template. TCRdb reprocessed the reads with MiXCR, giving one entry per CDR3 protein. The sample has around 190,000 distinct CDR3 sequences, 50% to 55% seen once. The material sequenced was sorted CD4+, CD8+, or CD8+CD57+ T cells (not recorded which) from PBMCs. Receptor source: a human donor in good health, serving as a control.

There are many counts of this clonotype. The chain couples TRBV11-2 to TRBJ2-5; D unresolved. V was pared by 4 bases and J by 2 bases, with 2 bases between. Per the germline V gene, CDR1 is SGHAT and CDR2 is FQNNGV. The CDR3 length is 11 residues. The CDR3 region is CASSWQETQYF. CDR3 in DNA: TGTGCCAGCAGCTGGCAAGAGACCCAGTACTTC. Based on the CDR3 plus reference TRBV11-2 and TRBJ2-5, the full variable domain is EAGVAQSPRYKIIEKRQSVAFWCNPISGHATLYWYQQILGQGPKLLIQFQNNGVVDDSQLPKDRFSAERLKGVDSTLKIQPAKLEDSAVYLCASSWQETQYFGPGTRLLVL.

The chain uses TRBV25-1 and TRBJ1-2; 10 bases agree with TRBD1. Germline V gives CDR1 MGHDK, CDR2 SYGVNS. Trimming took 4 bases from V and 4 from J; bases not matched to a gene: 6. The CDR3 extends over 15 amino acids. The CDR3 DNA sequence: TGTGCCAGCAGTGCGACAGGGGGCTCTTCCTATGGCTACACCTTC. Residues: CASSATGGSSYGYTF.

The sample holds many counts of this clonotype. The chain couples TRBV12-3 or TRBV12-4 to TRBJ2-3, with D possibly being TRBD1 or TRBD2 (5 bases each). V was clipped by 6 bases and J by 4 bases, with 8 bases between them. This CDR3 spans 12 amino acids. CDR3 protein: CASRGESDTQYF. The CDR3 region has the DNA TGTGCCAGCAGGGGGGAGTCAGATACGCAGTATTTT.

In its sample, this clonotype was seen many times. V and J are TRBV6-2 or TRBV6-3 and TRBJ2-2; 10 bases are shared with TRBD1. This CDR3 is 15 amino acids long. Per the germline V gene, CDR1 is MNHEY and CDR2 is SVGEGT. With 6 bases clipped from V and 5 bases from J, the junction kept 6 bases outside the gene matches. The CDR3 region has the DNA TGTGCCAGCAGACCTCCGGGACAGGGGACCGGGGAGCTGTTTTTT. Encoded protein: CASRPPGQGTGELFF.

Many counts were recorded for this clonotype. The chain has TRBV7-2 and TRBJ2-3, with 8 positions matching TRBD2. Germline CDR1 SGHTA, CDR2 FQGNSA. J gave up 2 bases and V 4 bases, and 5 bases lay outside the gene matches. The CDR3 has 15 residues. The CDR3 protein is CASSSSGGITDTQYF. The CDR3 coding sequence is TGTGCCAGCAGCTCGAGCGGGGGTATCACAGATACGCAGTATTTT. Full variable domain (outside the CDR3, taken from reference TRBV7-2 and TRBJ2-3): GAGVSQSPSNKVTEKGKDVELRCDPISGHTALYWYRQSLGQGLEFLIYFQGNSAPDKSGLPSDRFSAERTGGSVSTLTIQRTQQEDSAVYLCASSSSGGITDTQYFGPGTRLTVL.

This clonotype was seen many times. This sequence joins TRBV7-2 and TRBJ2-2; tentative D call: TRBD1 (5 bases). V gave up 4 bases and J gave up 0 bases, with 9 bases separating them. This CDR3 comprises 15 residues. The V gene's germline CDR1 is SGHTA and CDR2 FQGNSA. The CDR3 nucleotides read TGTGCCAGCAGCTCAATGGGGCCGAACACCGGGGAGCTGTTTTTT. Residues: CASSSMGPNTGELFF.

Ten or more counts support this clonotype. V is TRBV7-2 and J is TRBJ2-7, with 8 bases matching TRBD1. This CDR3 contains 14 residues. The V and J ends lost 3 bases and 6 bases, in that order; junction bases with no gene match: 7. The V gene's germline CDR1 is SGHTA and CDR2 FQGNSA. CDR3 sequence: CASSLGTGALEQYF. In nucleotides, the CDR3 is TGTGCCAGCAGCTTGGGGACAGGTGCCCTCGAGCAGTACTTC.

This clonotype was observed a few times. V usage is TRBV24-1 and J usage is TRBJ2-3; maybe TRBD1 (5 bases). V lost 5 bases and J lost 8, with 10 bases in between. The V gene's germline CDR1 is KGHDR and CDR2 SFDVKD. The CDR3 is 12 residues long. The CDR3, as DNA: TGTGCCACCAGTGGCACAGGTGGTACGCAGTATTTT. Its translation: CATSGTGGTQYF.

This clonotype has a handful of counts. Just one base apart from a much larger clone, this may be a read error. The DNA for the CDR3 is TGTGCCAGCAGTTTTCGGGGGAGCCGAGAGACCCAGTACTTC. This codes for CASSFRGSRETQYF. The gene calls are TRBV28 and TRBJ2-5; a possible D gene is TRBD2 (6 bases). The CDR3 consists of 14 residues. The V gene lost 3 bases and the J gene lost 4 bases, with 12 bases spanning the gap. The V gene's germline CDR1 is MDHEN and CDR2 SYDVKM.

Of note for this clonotype: Germline and junction disagree at one end, which may indicate a read error. This CDR3 reads CASSFGLAGAGDTQYF. CDR3 sequence (DNA): TGTGCTAGCAGCTTCGGACTAGCGGGGGCCGGGGATACGCAGTATTTT. This chain uses TRBV7-7 with TRBJ2-3; 13 bases line up with TRBD2. Germline CDR1 and CDR2: SSHAT and FNYEAQ (reference sequence). CDR3 length equals 16 residues.

V gene TRBV7-6 combines with J gene TRBJ1-2; 11 nucleotides match TRBD1. Germline CDR1 SGHVS, CDR2 FNYEAQ. CDR3 length equals 15 residues. J gave up 7 bases and V 6 bases, and 10 bases lay outside the gene matches. The CDR3 DNA reads as TGTGCCAGCAGTCCAGGACAGGGGGCGCTAGGTGGCTACACCTTC. Amino acid sequence: CASSPGQGALGGYTF. Drawing the rest from reference TRBV7-6 and TRBJ1-2, the complete variable domain is GAGVSQSPRYKVTKRGQDVALRCDPISGHVSLYWYRQALGQGPEFLTYFNYEAQQDKSGLPNDRFSAERPEGSISTLTIQRTEQRDSAMYRCASSPGQGALGGYTFGSGTRLTVV.

This chain links TRBV7-9 with TRBJ1-6; 10 nucleotides align to TRBD1. The V gene end was trimmed by 1 base and the J gene end by 8 bases; junction bases not matched to a gene: 2. CDR1 and CDR2 (germline): SEHNR, FQNEAQ (reference sequence). CDR3 size: 15 residues. CDR3 nucleotides: TGTGCCAGCAGCTTAGGGACAGGGGGGGATTCACCCCTCCACTTT. Its protein product is CASSLGTGGDSPLHF.

This clonotype was observed a single time. One end of the junction fails to match germline, which may point to a read error. CDR3 sequence reads: CASSELSGTGGISDSYEQCF. In nucleotides, the CDR3 is TGTGCCAGCAGTGAGCTCTCCGGGACAGGGGGAATCTCAGACTCCTACGAGCAGTGCTTC. The chain carries TRBV25-1 and TRBJ2-7, with TRBD1 identical over 11 bases. The length of the CDR3 is 20 residues. Germline V lookup: CDR1 MGHDK, CDR2 SYGVNS.

The V gene is TRBV10-3, the J gene TRBJ2-3, with a possible D match to TRBD2 (6 bases). CDR1 and CDR2 from the germline V gene are ENHRY and SYGVKD. V lost 8 bases to trimming and J lost 2 bases, with 14 bases between them. The CDR3 spans 14 residues. The CDR3 region has the DNA TGTGCCATCTCCTTGGTAGCGGACACAGATACGCAGTATTTT. This gives the protein CAISLVADTDTQYF.

On this clonotype itself: With a much larger clone just one base away, this may be a read error. This chain links TRBV6-6 with TRBJ1-1, with D uncertain. CDR3 length: 14 amino acids. The V gene's germline CDR1 is MNHNY and CDR2 SVGAGI (reference sequence). Trimming stripped 8 bases from V and 1 base from J, with 14 bases between. CDR3 sequence (DNA): TGTGCCAGCCGTCCTCAGACGGGGAACACTGAAGCTTTCTTT. Protein product: CASRPQTGNTEAFF.

In its sample, this clonotype was seen a few times. One junction end does not reproduce the germline sequence, and a read error may be involved. V is TRBV7-2 and J is TRBJ2-3; 10 bases line up with TRBD2. Germline-derived CDR1 and CDR2 are SGHTA and FQGNSA. The CDR3 consists of 16 residues. The DNA of the CDR3 is TGTGCCAGCCGCTTAGGGGCTAGCGGGGGCACAGATACGCGGTATTTT. It codes for CASRLGASGGTDTRYF. The whole variable domain, remainder taken from reference TRBV7-2 and TRBJ2-3, is GAGVSQSPSNKVTEKGKDVELRCDPISGHTALYWYRQSLGQGLEFLIYFQGNSAPDKSGLPSDRFSAERTGGSVSTLTIQRTQQEDSAVYLCASRLGASGGTDTRYFGPGTRLTVL.

The V gene is TRBV30, the J gene TRBJ2-1; 9 bases agree with TRBD2. V trimming: 2 bases; J trimming: 9 bases; junction bases outside the gene matches: 8. CDR1 is GTSNPN, CDR2 SVGIG, per germline (reference sequence). The CDR3 runs to 14 residues. The CDR3 here is CAWSTRGGLIEQFF. CDR3 coding DNA: TGTGCCTGGAGTACGCGGGGGGGCCTTATTGAGCAGTTCTTC. Complete variable domain (other parts from reference TRBV30 and TRBJ2-1): SQTIHQWPATLVQPVGSPLSLECTVEGTSNPNLYWYRQAAGRGLQLLFYSVGIGQISSEVPQNLSASRPQDRQFILSSKKLLLSDSGFYLCAWSTRGGLIEQFFGPGTRLTVL.

The chain uses TRBV7-6 and TRBJ2-3; 12 nucleotides agree with TRBD2. Germline V lookup: CDR1 SGHVS, CDR2 FNYEAQ. Trimming removed 4 bases from V and 6 bases from J; junction bases left unmatched: 5. This CDR3 has 15 residues. The CDR3 DNA sequence: TGTGCCAGCAGCTCCGGACTAGCGGGGAGCGATACGCAGTATTTT. Translating it yields CASSSGLAGSDTQYF.

V is TRBV5-1 and J is TRBJ2-3; D tentatively fits TRBD1 or TRBD2 (7 bases each). The CDR3 is 17 amino acids. Per the germline V gene, CDR1 is SGHRS and CDR2 is YFSETQ. With 2 bases removed from V and 3 bases from J, the gap between germline ends came to 19 bases. This CDR3 is CASSFAGGGERTDTQYF. The CDR3 bases are TGCGCCAGCAGCTTCGCAGGGGGGGGCGAAAGGACAGATACGCAGTATTTT.

The CDR3 reads CASSVAEFGRETQYF. The CDR3 DNA reads TGTGCCAGCAGCGTCGCGGAGTTCGGGCGTGAGACCCAGTACTTC. V is TRBV9 and J is TRBJ2-5; D is undetermined. CDR3 length equals 15 residues. Germline V gene data show CDR1 as SGDLS and CDR2 as YYNGEE. Trimming shortened V by 2 bases and J by 5 bases, and 16 bases separated the two germline ends.

The chain combines TRBV15 with TRBJ1-5; maybe TRBD1 (6 bases). Germline loops: CDR1 LNHNV, CDR2 YYDKDF (reference sequence). V was clipped by 6 bases and J by 3 bases, with 12 bases between them. This CDR3 has 14 residues. As DNA, the CDR3 is TGTGCCACCAGTTTAGGACAGATCAATCAGCCCCAGCATTTT. This codes for CATSLGQINQPQHF.

This clonotype showed up many times. V gene TRBV6-2 or TRBV6-3 combines with J gene TRBJ2-5; 7 bases align to TRBD1. CDR1 MNHEY and CDR2 SVGEGT come from the germline V gene. The CDR3 has 16 residues. Germline trimming cut 3 bases from V and 1 base from J; bases unmatched to any gene: 8. DNA for the CDR3: TGTGCCAGCAGTTATATGAAGACAGGGTTCCAAGAGACCCAGTACTTC. Protein product: CASSYMKTGFQETQYF.

Concerning this clonotype: A much larger clone sits a single nucleotide away, making a read error possible. The chain carries TRBV6-5 and TRBJ1-6; D is uncertain. CDR3 length: 13 residues. Looked up from germline, CDR1 is MNHEY and CDR2 is SVGAGI. Trimming took off 8 bases at V and 3 bases at J, with 8 bases between the two ends. Here the CDR3 DNA reads TGTGCCAGCGGTGTTAACTATAATTCACCCCTCCACTTT. Its translation: CASGVNYNSPLHF.

Note on this clonotype: This may be a read error, as it is one base from a much larger clone. V gene TRBV6-2 or TRBV6-3 combines with J gene TRBJ2-1; TRBD2 matches at 7 bases. Germline CDR1 and CDR2: MNHEY and SVGEGT. The CDR3 runs 15 residues. DNA for the CDR3: TGTGCCGGCAGGAAAACTAGCGTGGGTTACAATGAGCAGTTCTTC. Translating it yields CAGRKTSVGYNEQFF.

This chain connects TRBV6-5 to TRBJ1-4; D may be TRBD1 (6 bases). The V gene lost 4 bases and the J gene lost 3 bases, with 15 bases spanning the gap. Germline CDR1 reads MNHEY; CDR2 reads SVGAGI. The CDR3 length is 16 residues. CDR3 sequence: CASSFTLRGANEKLFF. The CDR3 DNA follows: TGTGCCAGCAGTTTTACCCTCAGGGGAGCTAATGAAAAACTGTTTTTT.

This clonotype was detected ten times or more. The J gene is TRBJ1-6, the V gene TRBV20-1; no reliable D call. The V gene's germline CDR1 is DFQATT and CDR2 SNEGSKA (reference sequence). V was shortened by 6 bases and J by 1 base, with 10 bases between the two germline ends. The CDR3 sequence is 14 residues long. CDR3 residues: CSASSGSYNSPLHF. For the CDR3, the DNA is TGCAGTGCGAGTTCGGGGTCCTATAATTCACCCCTCCACTTT.

The genes are TRBV10-1 and TRBJ2-2, with D possibly matching TRBD1 (6 bases). Germline V gene lookup returns CDR1 WNHNN and CDR2 SYGVQD (reference sequence). Trimming shortened V by 5 bases and J by 4 bases, and 11 bases separated the two germline ends. This CDR3 has 14 amino acids. The CDR3 region has the DNA TGCGCCAGCAGTACCGGGACAATCACCGGGGAGCTGTTTTTT. Translation gives CASSTGTITGELFF.

In this sample, this clonotype turned up many times. One junction end disagrees with the germline gene, perhaps due to a read error. The chain combines TRBV7-7 with TRBJ1-5, with D maybe TRBD1 (6 bases). CDR1 SSHAT and CDR2 FNYEAQ come from the germline V gene (reference sequence). The CDR3 sequence is 17 residues long. CDR3 nucleotide sequence: TGTGCTAGCAGCTTAGCTATCCGGGGGCAGGGTGTTGAGCCCCAGCATTTT. This codes for CASSLAIRGQGVEPQHF.

The rearrangement uses TRBV19 and TRBJ1-6; TRBD1 aligns across 8 bases. CDR1 and CDR2 from the germline V gene are LNHDA and SQIVND (reference sequence). There are 14 residues in the CDR3. CDR3 coding DNA: TGTGCTCCAACCGTGCAGGGGGCCAATTCACCCCTCCACTTT. This translates into CAPTVQGANSPLHF.

This rearrangement joins TRBV6-2 or TRBV6-3 to TRBJ2-7, with 11 nucleotides matching TRBD2. Per germline, CDR1 MNHEY and CDR2 SVGEGT. This CDR3 region has 15 residues. V was clipped by 5 bases and J by 3 bases; unmatched bases: 6. The CDR3 loop reads CASSRGLAENYEQYF. The CDR3 DNA follows: TGTGCCAGCAGTCGGGGACTAGCGGAGAACTACGAGCAGTACTTC.